A single count supports the clone carrying this T cell receptor (beta chain). At the DNA level, this CDR3 is encoded by other sequences in the same sample as well. Produced via immunoSEQ multiplex PCR; TCRdb's table is partial and in-frame only. The repertoire holds 2 million to 2.5 million clones, with under 95% as singletons. The record originates from a study of shared clonotypes between healthy human individuals. In germline, CDR1 is LGHNA, CDR2 YSLEER. The CDR3 length is 13 residues. Deletions cut 0 bases from V and 5 bases from J, with 5 bases between. Source material: naive CD4+ T cells from PBMCs. As for subset: CD45RA+ positively selected. The J gene is TRBJ1-5, the V gene TRBV4-3, with no clear D. The origin of this receptor is a man aged 18 to 30 in good health. Some clones in this sample may be carry-over from other donors' samples. CDR3 region: CASSQELDQPQHF. The CDR3 DNA is TGCGCCAGCAGCCAAGAATTGGATCAGCCCCAGCATTTT.